The clone carrying this TCR beta chain was counted a few times. What it binds is unknown. Since all of the isolated RNA was reverse transcribed, expressed TCRB transcripts were what got sequenced. Sequenced naive, central memory and regulatory T cell samples produced an average of roughly 3.5 million reads. Measured with immunoSEQ multiplex PCR; TCRdb has only the in-frame clones, and not every one. The data show roughly 330,000 clones, with 13% seen just once and 0.013% to 0.015% held by the top ten. Sorting that relied on CD45RO/CCR7/CD25/CD127/CD95/CD27 yielded CD4+ naive, central memory, regulatory and stem cell-like memory cells. This entry comes from a study of beta chain features in type 1 diabetes. The CDR3 is 16 amino acids. CDR1 and CDR2 from the germline V gene are SGHTA and FQGNSA. V lost 5 bases and J lost 5; bases outside the gene matches: 6. Study observations and caveats: When VDJ junctions were examined, type 1 diabetes patients showed fewer insertions and more deletions. Moderately but significantly shorter TCRB CDR3s were found in Type 1 diabetes patients in all four CD4+ subsets.

This chain uses TRBV7-2 with TRBJ2-1; 13 nucleotides agree with TRBD2. The sequencing input was naive CD4+ T cells from blood. The receptor was derived from a woman aged 18-30 years with type 1 diabetes. This CDR3 is CASSLGTSGKNNEQFF. The DNA for the CDR3 is TGTGCCAGCAGCCTCGGGACTAGCGGGAAAAACAATGAGCAGTTCTTC.